This T cell receptor (beta chain) was obtained from a study of blood T cell repertoires in COVID-19. Study-level information: PBMCs, B-cell-depleted T cells, or T cells were the source of the cDNA or gDNA that made up the material.

Profiled with immunoSEQ multiplex PCR; TCRdb holds only in-frame clones, not every one. The table records about 28,000 clones, over 70% of them present only once. CDR3 length: 15 amino acids. Deletions cut 0 bases from V and 7 bases from J, with 13 bases between. The V gene's germline CDR1 is LNHNV and CDR2 YYDKDF (reference sequence). Specimen: peripheral blood. This TCR was sampled from a woman aged 55-70 years with acute or convalescent COVID-19. This rearrangement joins TRBV15 to TRBJ2-4; D possibly corresponds to TRBD1 (7 bases). The CDR3 DNA reads as TGTGCCACCAGCAGAGATCGGGCAGGGGGGAACATTCAGTACTTC. It yields the protein CATSRDRAGGNIQYF. The full variable domain, its missing parts supplied by reference TRBV15 and TRBJ2-4, is DAMVIQNPRYQVTQFGKPVTLSCSQTLNHNVMYWYQQKSSQAPKLLFHYYDKDFNNEADTPDNFQSRRPNTSFCFLDIRSPGLGDTAMYLCATSRDRAGGNIQYFGAGTRLSVL.